The table lists the clone carrying this TCR beta chain with many counts. The data stem from a study of human T cells and chemical hapten exposure. As to time point: patch test 1, 2 weeks after DPC sensitization. The treatment was: therapeutic diphenylcyclopropenone sensitization with weekly scalp DPC. In TCRdb, the RACE reads were re-called with MiXCR into one record per CDR3 protein. The table shows some 50,000 distinct CDR3 sequences, with 9.3% occurring only once. The V end was cut by 4 bases, the J end by 5 bases, with 9 bases between. Germline V gene data show CDR1 as SGDLS and CDR2 as YYNGEE. This CDR3 contains 13 residues.

This chain joins TRBV9 and TRBJ2-2; D call uncertain. Sample: whole blood, taken in connection with sensitization to the hapten diphenylcyclopropenone (DPC). The sequence was collected from a woman aged 40 to 50 with alopecia areata. Some clones in this sample may be carry-over from other donors' samples. DNA for the CDR3: TGTGCCAGCAGCCCTCGGCTGACCGGGGAGCTGTTTTTT. This encodes CASSPRLTGELFF.